There are a few counts of the clone carrying this TCR beta chain. Its antigen remains unknown. Sample treatment: roughly ten-day PBMC culture with coronavirus spike peptide pools or control peptides (ViraFEST assay). ViraFEST enlarged antigen-specific T cell populations with peptide pools and afterwards sequenced TCRs. The sample is drawn from a study of vaccination and CD4 T cells after COVID-19. About the study: Overlapping spike peptides from SARS-CoV-2, HCoV-NL63, HCoV-OC43 and HCoV-229E served to stimulate the cells.

Once obtained from cultured CD4+ T cells, the DNA was sequenced using the Oncomine TCR Beta short-read assay. MiXCR was run by TCRdb on the PCR reads, yielding one entry per CDR3 protein. The table lists 12,000 or so distinct CDR3 sequences, less than 55% of them singletons. V lost 0 bases and J lost 0, with 6 bases in between. The CDR3 is 15 residues long. Germline V gene sequence: CDR1 LNHNV, CDR2 YYDKDF (reference sequence). The chain joins TRBV15 to TRBJ1-3; D not certain. Sequencing was done on a sample of CD4+ T cells from blood, cultured in vitro. This clonotype was sampled from a human donor who had recovered from COVID-19. CDR3 bases: TGTGCCACCAGCAGAGATAGGCGCTCTGGAAACACCATATATTTT. Its protein is CATSRDRRSGNTIYF.